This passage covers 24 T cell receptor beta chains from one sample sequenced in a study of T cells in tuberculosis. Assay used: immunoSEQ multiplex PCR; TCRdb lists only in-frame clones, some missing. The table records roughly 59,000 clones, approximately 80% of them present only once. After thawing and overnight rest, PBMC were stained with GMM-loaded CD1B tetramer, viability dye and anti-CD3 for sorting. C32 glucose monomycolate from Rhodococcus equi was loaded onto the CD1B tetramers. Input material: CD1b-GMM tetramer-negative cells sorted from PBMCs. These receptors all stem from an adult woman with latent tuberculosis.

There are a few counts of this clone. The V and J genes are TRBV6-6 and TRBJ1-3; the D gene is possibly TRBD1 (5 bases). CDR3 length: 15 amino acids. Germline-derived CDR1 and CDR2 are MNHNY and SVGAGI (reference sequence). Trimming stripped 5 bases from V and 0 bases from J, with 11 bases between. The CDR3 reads CASSRTGDSGNTIYF. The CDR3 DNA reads TGTGCCAGCAGTCGCACAGGAGACTCTGGAAACACCATATATTTT.

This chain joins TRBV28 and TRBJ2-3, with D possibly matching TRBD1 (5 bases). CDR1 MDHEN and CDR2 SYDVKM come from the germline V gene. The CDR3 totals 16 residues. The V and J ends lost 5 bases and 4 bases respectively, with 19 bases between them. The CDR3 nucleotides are TGTGCCAGCAGTCAGGGCCATCGGCGGTTCGCAGATACGCAGTATTTT. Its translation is CASSQGHRRFADTQYF.

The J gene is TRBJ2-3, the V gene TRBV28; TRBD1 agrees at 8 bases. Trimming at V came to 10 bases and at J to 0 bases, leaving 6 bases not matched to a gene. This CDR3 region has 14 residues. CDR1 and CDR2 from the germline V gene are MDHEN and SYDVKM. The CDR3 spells CAIVRDRSTDTQYF. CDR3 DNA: TGTGCCATAGTCCGGGACAGGAGCACAGATACGCAGTATTTT.

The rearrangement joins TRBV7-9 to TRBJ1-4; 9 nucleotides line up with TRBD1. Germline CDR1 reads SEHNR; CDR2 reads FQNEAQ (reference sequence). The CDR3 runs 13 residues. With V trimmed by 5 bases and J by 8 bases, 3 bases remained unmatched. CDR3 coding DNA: TGTGCCAGCAGCCCCGGACAGGGGGAAAAACTGTTTTTT. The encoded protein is CASSPGQGEKLFF. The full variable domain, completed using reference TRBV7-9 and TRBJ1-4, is DTGVSQNPRHKITKRGQNVTFRCDPISEHNRLYWYRQTLGQGPEFLTYFQNEAQLEKSRLLSDRFSAERPKGSFSTLEIQRTEQGDSAMYLCASSPGQGEKLFFGSGTQLSVL.

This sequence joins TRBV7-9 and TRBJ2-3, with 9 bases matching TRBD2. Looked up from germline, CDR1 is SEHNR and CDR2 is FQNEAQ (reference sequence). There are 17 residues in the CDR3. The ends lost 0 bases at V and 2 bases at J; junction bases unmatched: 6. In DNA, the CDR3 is TGTGCCAGCAGCTTAGCTGAGACTAGCGGAAACACAGATACGCAGTATTTT. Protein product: CASSLAETSGNTDTQYF.

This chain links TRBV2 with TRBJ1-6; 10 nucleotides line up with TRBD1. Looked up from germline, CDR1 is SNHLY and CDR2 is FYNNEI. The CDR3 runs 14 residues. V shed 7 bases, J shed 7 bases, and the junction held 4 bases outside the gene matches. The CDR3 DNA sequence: TGTGCCAGCACAGGACAGGGGGTGAATTCACCCCTCCACTTT. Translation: CASTGQGVNSPLHF.

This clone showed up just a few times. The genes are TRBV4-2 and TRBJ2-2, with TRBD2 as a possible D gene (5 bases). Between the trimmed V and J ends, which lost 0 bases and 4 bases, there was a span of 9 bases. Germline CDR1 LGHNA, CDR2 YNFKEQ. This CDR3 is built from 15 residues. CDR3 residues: CASSQEVGLTGELFF. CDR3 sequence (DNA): TGTGCCAGCAGCCAAGAGGTAGGACTCACCGGGGAGCTGTTTTTT.

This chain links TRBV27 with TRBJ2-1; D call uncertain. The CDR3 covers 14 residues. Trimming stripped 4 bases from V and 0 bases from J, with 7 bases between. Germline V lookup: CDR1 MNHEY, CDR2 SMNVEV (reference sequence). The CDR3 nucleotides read TGTGCCAGCAGTTCACCGAGCTCCTACAATGAGCAGTTCTTC. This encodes CASSSPSSYNEQFF.

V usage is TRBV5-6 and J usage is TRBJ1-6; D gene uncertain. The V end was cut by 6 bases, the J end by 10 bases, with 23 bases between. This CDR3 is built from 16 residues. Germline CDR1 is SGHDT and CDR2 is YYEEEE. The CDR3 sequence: CASISLGNSPGSPLHF. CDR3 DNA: TGTGCCAGCATCTCTCTCGGTAACAGTCCTGGGTCACCCCTCCACTTT. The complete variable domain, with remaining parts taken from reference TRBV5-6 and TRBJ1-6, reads DAGVTQSPTHLIKTRGQQVTLRCSPKSGHDTVSWYQQALGQGPQFIFQYYEEEERQRGNFPDRFSGHQFPNYSSELNVNALLLGDSALYLCASISLGNSPGSPLHFGNGTRLTVT.

The CDR3: CASRREGEAFF. DNA for the CDR3: TGTGCCAGTAGGAGGGAGGGGGAAGCTTTCTTT. The chain joins TRBV19 to TRBJ1-1; TRBD1 is a possible D gene (5 bases). This CDR3 comprises 11 residues. Germline V gene sequence: CDR1 LNHDA, CDR2 SQIVND (reference sequence). V was cut by 6 bases and J by 8 bases, with 10 bases left in between.

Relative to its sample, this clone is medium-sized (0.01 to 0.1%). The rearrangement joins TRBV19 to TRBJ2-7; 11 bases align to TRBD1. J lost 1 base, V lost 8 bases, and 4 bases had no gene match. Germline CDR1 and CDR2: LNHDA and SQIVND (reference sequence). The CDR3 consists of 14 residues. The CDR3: CASSGTGGSYEQYF. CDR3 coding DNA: TGTGCCAGTTCCGGGACAGGGGGATCCTACGAGCAGTACTTC.

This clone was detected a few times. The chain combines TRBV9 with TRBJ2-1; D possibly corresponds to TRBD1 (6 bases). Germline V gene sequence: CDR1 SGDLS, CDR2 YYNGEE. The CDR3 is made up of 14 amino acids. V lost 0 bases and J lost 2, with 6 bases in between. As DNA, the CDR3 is TGTGCCAGCAGCGTAGGGGACACCTACAATGAGCAGTTCTTC. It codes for CASSVGDTYNEQFF.

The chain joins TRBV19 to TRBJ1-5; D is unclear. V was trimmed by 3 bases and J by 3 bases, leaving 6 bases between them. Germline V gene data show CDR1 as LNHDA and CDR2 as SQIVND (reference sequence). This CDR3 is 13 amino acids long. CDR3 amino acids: CASSISANQPQHF. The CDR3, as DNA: TGTGCCAGTAGTATCAGTGCCAATCAGCCCCAGCATTTT.

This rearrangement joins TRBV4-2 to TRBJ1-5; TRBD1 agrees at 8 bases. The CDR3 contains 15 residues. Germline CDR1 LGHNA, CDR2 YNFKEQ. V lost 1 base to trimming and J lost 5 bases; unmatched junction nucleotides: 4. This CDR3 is CASSQGRTGHQPQHF. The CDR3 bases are TGTGCCAGCAGCCAAGGACGGACAGGGCATCAGCCCCAGCATTTT.

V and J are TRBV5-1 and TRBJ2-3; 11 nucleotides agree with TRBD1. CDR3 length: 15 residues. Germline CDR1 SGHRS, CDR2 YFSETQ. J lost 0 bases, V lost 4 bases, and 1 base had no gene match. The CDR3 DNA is TGCGCCAGCAGCCGGGACAGGGGGAGCACAGATACGCAGTATTTT. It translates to CASSRDRGSTDTQYF.

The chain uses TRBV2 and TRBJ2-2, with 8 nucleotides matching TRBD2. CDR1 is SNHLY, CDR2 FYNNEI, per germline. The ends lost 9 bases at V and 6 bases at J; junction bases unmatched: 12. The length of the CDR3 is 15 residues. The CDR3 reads CASSLGGGPSGELFF. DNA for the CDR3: TGTGCCAGTTCGCTGGGCGGGGGGCCATCCGGGGAGCTGTTTTTT.

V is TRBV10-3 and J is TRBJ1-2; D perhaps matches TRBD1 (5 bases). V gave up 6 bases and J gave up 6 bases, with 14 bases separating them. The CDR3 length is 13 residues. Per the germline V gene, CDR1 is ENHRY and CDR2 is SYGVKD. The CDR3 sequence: CAISDTWTNGYTF. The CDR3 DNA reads TGTGCCATCAGCGATACCTGGACAAATGGCTACACCTTC.

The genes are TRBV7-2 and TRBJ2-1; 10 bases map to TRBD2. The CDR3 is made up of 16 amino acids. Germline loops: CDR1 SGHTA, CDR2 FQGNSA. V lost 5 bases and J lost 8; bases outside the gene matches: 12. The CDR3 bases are TGTGCCAGCAGCCCAAGGGGGAGCGGGGGGGCGGATGAGCAGTTCTTC. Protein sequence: CASSPRGSGGADEQFF.

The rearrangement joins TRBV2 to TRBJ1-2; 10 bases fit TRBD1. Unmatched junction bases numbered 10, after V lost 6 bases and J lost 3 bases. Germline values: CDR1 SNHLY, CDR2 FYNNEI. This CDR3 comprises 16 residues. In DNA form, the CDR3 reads TGTGCCAGCAGCAGGACAGGGGGTGGTGGAGACTATGGCTACACCTTC. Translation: CASSRTGGGGDYGYTF.

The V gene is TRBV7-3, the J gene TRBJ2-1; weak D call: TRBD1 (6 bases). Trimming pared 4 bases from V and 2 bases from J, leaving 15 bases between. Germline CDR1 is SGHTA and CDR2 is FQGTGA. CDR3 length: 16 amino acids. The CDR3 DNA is TGTGCCAGCAGCTCACAGGGTCGCCAAGCCTACAATGAGCAGTTCTTC. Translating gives CASSSQGRQAYNEQFF.

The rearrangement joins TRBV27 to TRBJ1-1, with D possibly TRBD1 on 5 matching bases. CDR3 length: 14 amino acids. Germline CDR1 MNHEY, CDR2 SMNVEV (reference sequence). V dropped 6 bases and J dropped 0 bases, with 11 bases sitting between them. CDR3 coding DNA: TGTGCCAGCAGGAGCGGGGGGATGAACACTGAAGCTTTCTTT. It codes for CASRSGGMNTEAFF.

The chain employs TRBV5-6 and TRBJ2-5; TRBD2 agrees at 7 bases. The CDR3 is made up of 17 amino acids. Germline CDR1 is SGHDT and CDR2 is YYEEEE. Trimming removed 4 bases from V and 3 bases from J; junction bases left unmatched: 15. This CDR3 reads CASSGRGLSLREETQYF. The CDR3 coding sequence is TGTGCCAGCAGCGGGAGGGGACTCTCCCTTCGCGAAGAGACCCAGTACTTC.

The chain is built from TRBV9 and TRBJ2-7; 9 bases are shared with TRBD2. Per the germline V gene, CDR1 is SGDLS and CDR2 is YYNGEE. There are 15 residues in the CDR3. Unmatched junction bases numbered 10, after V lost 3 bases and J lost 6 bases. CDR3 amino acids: CASSGSSGIRGEQYF. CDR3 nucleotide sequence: TGTGCCAGCAGCGGATCTAGCGGGATACGGGGCGAGCAGTACTTC.

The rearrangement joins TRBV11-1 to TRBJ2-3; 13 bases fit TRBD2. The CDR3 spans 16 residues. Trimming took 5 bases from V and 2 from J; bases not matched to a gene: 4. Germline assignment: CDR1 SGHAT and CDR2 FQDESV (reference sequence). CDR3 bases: TGTGCCAGCAGCCTCGGACTAGCGGGAGACACAGATACGCAGTATTTT. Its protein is CASSLGLAGDTDTQYF.